These T cell receptor beta chains were read from a single sample in a study of blood T cell repertoires in COVID-19. This table comes from immunoSEQ multiplex PCR, and its TCRdb copy is limited to in-frame clones, with some not included. This sample carries hundreds of thousands of clones, 85% to 90% of them seen once, and the ten largest clones take roughly 4.1%. Input material: peripheral blood. The receptors originated from a man in his fifties with acute or convalescent COVID-19. Both conserved end residues are part of each CDR3. Each record gives: J gene, D gene, clone size, CDR3 length, V gene, CDR3 DNA, CDR3 protein. A D gene is named only where the DNA matches it firmly. The listing skips clone size in some rows; elsewhere it reads once, few, many or a size class.

TRBJ2-2,TRBD1,once,15,TRBV5-1,TGCGCCAGCAGCTGGGGACAGGGTTACACCGGGGAGCTGTTTTTT,CASSWGQGYTGELFF
TRBJ2-1,TRBD1,few,16,TRBV18,TGTGCCAGCTCAACACTTGTACAGGGGGCGGGCAATGAGCAGTTCTTC,CASSTLVQGAGNEQFF
TRBJ2-7,TRBD1,NA,15,TRBV19,TGTGCCAGTAGTATAGCCCCGGCAGGGGGCTACGAGCAGTACTTC,CASSIAPAGGYEQYF
TRBJ2-2,TRBD2,NA,14,TRBV29-1,TGCAGCGTTGGGACTAGCTGGAACACCGGGGAGCTGTTTTTT,CSVGTSWNTGELFF
TRBJ1-1,NA,NA,15,TRBV6-5,TGTGCCAGCATCAAACAGGACAGTGGGAACACTGAAGCTTTCTTT,CASIKQDSGNTEAFF
TRBJ1-1,NA,NA,15,TRBV11-3,TGTGCCAGCAGCTTAGGACCAGGGATTAACACTGAAGCTTTCTTT,CASSLGPGINTEAFF
TRBJ1-1,NA,NA,14,TRBV6-5,TGTGCCAGCAACTCTAGGGACACCAACACTGAAGCTTTCTTT,CASNSRDTNTEAFF
TRBJ2-2,NA,NA,14,TRBV19,TGTGCCAGTAGTATGCAGGGCAGAGGCGGGGAGCTGTTTTTT,CASSMQGRGGELFF
TRBJ2-2,TRBD1,few,16,TRBV9,TGTGCCAGCAGCGCCGCAGGGGGCCCGATCAGCGGGGAGCTGTTTTTT,CASSAAGGPISGELFF
TRBJ2-1,TRBD2,NA,16,TRBV10-3,TGTGCCATCAGTCCCATAGCGGGCGTAAGAGGGAATGAGCAGTTCTTC,CAISPIAGVRGNEQFF
TRBJ1-1,NA,NA,13,TRBV12-3/TRBV12-4,TGTGCCAGCAGTCCCCGACAGCGGGGGGGGTCTTTCTTT,CASSPRQRGGSFF
TRBJ1-2,NA,NA,15,TRBV7-8,TGTGCCAGCAGCTTAAACCTAGCGGAGGGTGGTGGCTACACCTTC,CASSLNLAEGGGYTF
TRBJ2-3,NA,NA,16,TRBV11-2,TGTGCCAGCAGCTTCCTTCTAGCTGTTGGAACAGATACGCAGTATTTT,CASSFLLAVGTDTQYF